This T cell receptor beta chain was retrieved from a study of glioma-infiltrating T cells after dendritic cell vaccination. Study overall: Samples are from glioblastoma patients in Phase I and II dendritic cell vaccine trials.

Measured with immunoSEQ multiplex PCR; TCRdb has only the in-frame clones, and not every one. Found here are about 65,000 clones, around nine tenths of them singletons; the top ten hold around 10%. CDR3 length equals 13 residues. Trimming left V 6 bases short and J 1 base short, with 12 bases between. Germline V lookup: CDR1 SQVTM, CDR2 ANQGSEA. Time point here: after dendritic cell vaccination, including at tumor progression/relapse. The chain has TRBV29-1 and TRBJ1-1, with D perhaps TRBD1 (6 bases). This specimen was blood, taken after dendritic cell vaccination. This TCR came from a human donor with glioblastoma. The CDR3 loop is CSVNRERNTEAFF. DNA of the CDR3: TGCAGCGTCAACAGGGAAAGGAACACTGAAGCTTTCTTT.